This T cell receptor (beta chain) derives from a study of cytomegalovirus exposure and HLA in healthy donors. This CDR3 region has 17 residues. Germline V gene sequence: CDR1 SGHAT, CDR2 FQNNGV. The ends lost 5 bases at V and 2 bases at J; junction bases unmatched: 11. As concerns this clone: The antigen remains unidentified.

Study-wide points: It was approximately 150 TCR beta chains that were listed as cytomegalovirus-associated. About 87% or about 30% of the time was how often most TCR beta V segments were productive, according to an earlier analysis.

PCR involved 60 Vbeta and 13 Jbeta primers. Only in-frame clones appear in the TCRdb table, and some are missing; sequencing was by immunoSEQ multiplex PCR. Here the sample spans under 150,000 clones, more than 75% being singletons. The genes are TRBV11-2 and TRBJ1-2; TRBD1 agrees at 10 bases. This clonotype was sampled from a woman aged 45-59 years in good health and CMV-seropositive. The sequenced sample consisted of PBMCs. CDR3 sequence: CASSLGTGDRMNYGYTF. The CDR3 DNA reads TGTGCCAGCAGCCTTGGGACAGGGGACCGCATGAACTATGGCTACACCTTC.